The sequence of this TCR beta chain was determined in a study of regulatory T cells in long-lasting Graves disease. Building of the TCR beta libraries involved iRepertoire HTBI primers and Arm-PCR of CDR3 regions. TCRdb passed the multiplex PCR reads through MiXCR, listing each CDR3 protein once. Here the sample spans 530,000 or so distinct CDR3 sequences, roughly 14% being singletons. In this sample, this clonotype turned up many times. The germline V gene has CDR1 SNHLY and CDR2 FYNNEI. The CDR3 has 13 residues. Trimming cost V 8 bases and J 0 bases, with 10 bases left between them. As to time point: newly diagnosed GD, antithyroid drugs for less than 3 months. Extracted PBMC RNA gave rise to the TCR library. The same data also contributed to another study, on T cells in Graves' hyperthyroidism and ophthalmopathy. From that second work: Criteria for exclusion of patients were uncontrolled infection, other autoimmune disease, pregnancy or lactation. Using 13 V-J features, a model discriminated ophthalmopathy from stable hyperthyroidism.

The material was peripheral blood mononuclear cells (PBMCs), obtained at new diagnosis, from a patient treated with antithyroid drugs. The TCR comes from a man in his thirties or forties with Graves disease. The chain joins TRBV2 to TRBJ1-1, with TRBD1 as a possible D gene (5 bases). CDR3 region: CASEGTMNTEAFF. CDR3 coding DNA: TGTGCCAGCGAGGGGACGATGAACACTGAAGCTTTCTTT.